This is a list of T cell receptor beta chains from one sample in a study of CD8+CD57+ T cells in acquired aplastic anemia. TCRdb used MiXCR to reprocess the reads, holding one entry per CDR3 protein. The profile shows 450,000 to 550,000 distinct CDR3 sequences, about a third of them singletons. Sequencing was done on a sample of sorted CD4+, CD8+, or CD8+CD57+ T cells (not recorded which) from PBMCs. The receptor set was obtained from a human donor with aplastic anemia. CDR3s include the opening cysteine and the closing phenylalanine or tryptophan. The order of the fields is clone size, V gene, D gene, J gene, CDR3 DNA, CDR3 protein. The D gene is left open where the match is weak. Clone size, where shown, is once, few, many, or a class for clones that have expanded.

few	TRBV14	NA	TRBJ2-5	TGTGCCAGCAGCCAAGTCGGGGGGCTCTCCCAAGAGACCCAGTACTTC	CASSQVGGLSQETQYF
NA	TRBV10-3	TRBD1	TRBJ2-7	TGTGCCAGCAGCGTTGGCAGGGGGCCCTACGAGCAGTACTTC	CASSVGRGPYEQYF
many	TRBV11-2	NA	TRBJ1-5	TGTGCCAGCAGCTTAGTGGTCGGAGGGACAAGTCAGCCCCAGCATTTT	CASSLVVGGTSQPQHF
NA	TRBV6-1	NA	TRBJ1-1	TGTGCCAGCAGTGCGAGGGGGGAGGGGGTAGCTTTCTTT	CASSARGEGVAFF
NA	TRBV10-3	NA	TRBJ1-1	TGTGCCATCAGTGGCCTAGGGACTGAAGCTTTCTTT	CAISGLGTEAFF
many	TRBV29-1	NA	TRBJ2-5	TGCAGCGTTCTCAAGACAGAAAGGGAGACCCAGTACTTC	CSVLKTERETQYF
many	TRBV6-4	NA	TRBJ1-2	TGTGCCAGCAGTGACTCAGGGGTGAGCTACACCTTC	CASSDSGVSYTF
NA	TRBV7-6	NA	TRBJ1-4	TGTGCCAGCAGCTTAGCCAAGCACACCGGGACGGTCGATGAAAAACTGTTTTTT	CASSLAKHTGTVDEKLFF
NA	TRBV15	NA	TRBJ2-2	TGTGCCACCAGCAGAGAGACCCCCAGGGACACCGGGGAGCTGTTTTTT	CATSRETPRDTGELFF
NA	TRBV20-1	NA	TRBJ1-3	TGCAGTGCTAGTGCTAACAGGGAGCCGTCTGGAAACACCATATATTTT	CSASANREPSGNTIYF
many	TRBV7-2	NA	TRBJ1-2	TGTGCCAGCAGCTTAGGTATCAGTAACTATGGCTACACCTTC	CASSLGISNYGYTF
NA	TRBV29-1	NA	TRBJ2-1	TGCAGCGTTACCGGGACTTTTCACTACAATGAGCAGTTCTTC	CSVTGTFHYNEQFF
NA	TRBV7-3	NA	TRBJ2-7	TGTGCCAGCAGCTCACCGTCACCCACCCAAGGGGAGCAGTACTTC	CASSSPSPTQGEQYF
few	TRBV20-1	TRBD2	TRBJ2-5	TGCAGTGCTAGAGGGTCTTTTGGGACTAGCGGGACAGGTGAGACCCAGTACTTC	CSARGSFGTSGTGETQYF
NA	TRBV11-2	TRBD1	TRBJ2-5	TGTGCCAGCAGCTGGGGACAGGGGACAGAGACCCAGTACTTC	CASSWGQGTETQYF
many	TRBV24-1	NA	TRBJ2-3	TGTGCCACCAGTGATATAGGTGTGGGTCGCACAGATACGCAGTATTTT	CATSDIGVGRTDTQYF
NA	TRBV2	TRBD1	TRBJ1-5	TGTGCCAGCAGGGGGGGGGATACAGGGGGTCAGCCCCAGCATTTT	CASRGGDTGGQPQHF
many	TRBV20-1	NA	TRBJ1-6	TGCAGTGCTGGCACAAGTGGGGGCAATTCACCCCTCCACTTT	CSAGTSGGNSPLHF
NA	TRBV5-1	NA	TRBJ2-7	TGCGCCAGCAGAGAGACGTCCTACGAGCAGTACTTC	CASRETSYEQYF
NA	TRBV29-1	NA	TRBJ2-7	TGCAGCGTTGTGAACAGCAAAGATTACGAGCAGTACTTC	CSVVNSKDYEQYF
NA	TRBV4-2	TRBD1	TRBJ1-6	TGTGCCAGCAGTAGAGATCAACAGGGGGTAAGGAATTCACCCCTCCACTTT	CASSRDQQGVRNSPLHF
NA	TRBV12-3/TRBV12-4	TRBD2	TRBJ2-2	TGTGCCAGCAGTTTAAGGTCTGGTAGCGGGGGTAGAACCGGGGAGCTGTTTTTT	CASSLRSGSGGRTGELFF
NA	TRBV9	NA	TRBJ1-3	TGTGCCAGCAGCCCTCGGGGAGCGTTGAGCTCTGGAAACACCATATATTTT	CASSPRGALSSGNTIYF
many	TRBV24-1	NA	TRBJ1-5	TGTGCCACCAGTGATCCACCCGGGCCCCAGCATTTT	CATSDPPGPQHF
NA	TRBV4-3	NA	TRBJ1-1	TGCGCCAGCAGCCAAGATTTGGACACAACTAGGGAAGCTTTCTTT	CASSQDLDTTREAFF
NA	TRBV19	TRBD2	TRBJ2-7	TGTGCCAGTAGTATGACTAGCGGGAGGGAGTACGAGCAGTACTTC	CASSMTSGREYEQYF
NA	TRBV6-1	TRBD2	TRBJ2-7	TGTGCCAGCAGCCAAGATTTAGCGGGGGACACCTACGAGCAGTACTTC	CASSQDLAGDTYEQYF
NA	TRBV30	NA	TRBJ2-7	TGTGCCTGGAGTGGTAACGGGCCCTACGAGCAGTACTTC	CAWSGNGPYEQYF
NA	TRBV27	TRBD1	TRBJ2-7	TGTGCCAGCAGTTCTCCCGGGACAGGGGTCCACGAGCAGTACTTC	CASSSPGTGVHEQYF
once	TRBV15	NA	TRBJ1-2	TGTGCCACCAGCAGAGATCGAATTACAAACTATGGCTACACCTTC	CATSRDRITNYGYTF
NA	TRBV12-3/TRBV12-4	TRBD1	TRBJ2-5	TGTGCCAGCAGTTTCGGTGACAGGGGGCGGGAGACCCAGTACTTC	CASSFGDRGRETQYF
many	TRBV2	NA	TRBJ1-1	TGTGCCAGCAACCAGCGCGGGGGCACTGAAGCTTTCTTT	CASNQRGGTEAFF
many	TRBV2	NA	TRBJ1-1	TGTGCCAGCAGTGAAGAGGAAATCGGGCTTTCCACTGAAGCTTTCTTT	CASSEEEIGLSTEAFF
NA	TRBV20-1	NA	TRBJ2-3	TGCAGTGCTAGAGATTTTGGTACGCAGTATTTT	CSARDFGTQYF
once	TRBV10-3	NA	TRBJ1-5	TGTGCCATCAGTGGTGGCGCCTCGTGGCAGCCCCAGCATTTT	CAISGGASWQPQHF
few	TRBV5-1	TRBD1	TRBJ1-6	TGCGCCAGCAGCAAAGGACAGGACTATAATTCACCCCTCCACTTT	CASSKGQDYNSPLHF
NA	TRBV5-1	TRBD1	TRBJ1-2	TGCGCCAGCAGCTTGACCGGGACAGGGGATCTTTATGGCTACACCTTC	CASSLTGTGDLYGYTF
many	TRBV19	NA	TRBJ2-1	TGTGCCAGTAGTATGGACAGCGGGGATGAGCAGTTCTTC	CASSMDSGDEQFF
many	TRBV2	NA	TRBJ1-6	TGTGCCAGCAGTGACCGGGCCCGCTATAATTCACCCCTCCACTTT	CASSDRARYNSPLHF
few	TRBV20-1	NA	TRBJ2-1	TGCAGTGCTAGTTCTAGCGAGCGGAATGAGCAGTTCTTC	CSASSSERNEQFF
many	TRBV7-2	TRBD1	TRBJ1-6	TGTGCCAGCAGCTCAGGGGGGGGGACTAATTCACCCCTCCACTTT	CASSSGGGTNSPLHF
many	TRBV19	NA	TRBJ1-5	TGTGCCAGTAGACTAGGGGAGAGGGGCGAACAGCCCCAGCATTTT	CASRLGERGEQPQHF